Listed below are T cell receptor beta chains from one sample, sequenced in a study of beta chain features in type 1 diabetes. Sequencing used immunoSEQ multiplex PCR; TCRdb keeps in-frame clones, though not all of them. This sample has 120,000 to 150,000 clones, with about 13% found just once. The sequenced sample was central memory CD4+ T cells from blood. The receptors here all came from a man aged 18 to 35 with type 1 diabetes. Both conserved end residues are part of each CDR3. The D gene is left open where the match is weak. The listing skips clone size in some rows; elsewhere it reads once, few, many or a size class.

J gene,D gene,clone size,V gene,CDR3 DNA,CDR3 protein
TRBJ2-3,.,few,TRBV27,TGTGCCAGCAGTACCTGGGGGCCAGATACGCAGTATTTT,CASSTWGPDTQYF
TRBJ2-5,.,few,TRBV9,TGTGCCAGCAGCGTAGCCGTGAACCAGGGAGAGACCCAGTACTTC,CASSVAVNQGETQYF
TRBJ1-6,.,few,TRBV5-4,TGTGCCAGCAGCTTGGATCACCGATCAAATTCACCCCTCCACTTT,CASSLDHRSNSPLHF
TRBJ1-5,.,.,TRBV5-4,TGTGCCAGCAGCTTGTACGGCCCTTTGCAGCCCCAGCATTTT,CASSLYGPLQPQHF
TRBJ1-6,.,.,TRBV9,TGTGCCAGCAGCGTAGATGCTAAAGGGAGTTCACCCCTCCACTTT,CASSVDAKGSSPLHF
TRBJ2-7,.,.,TRBV7-2,TGTGCCAGCAAGAAAGACAGGAGCTCCTACGAGCAGTACTTC,CASKKDRSSYEQYF
TRBJ2-1,TRBD1,.,TRBV10-1,TGCGCCAGCAGCCTGGGACAGGGACAGGGTGAGCAGTTCTTC,CASSLGQGQGEQFF
TRBJ1-4,.,.,TRBV30,TGTGCCTGGAGTTGGGGGGGTAGTGAAAAACTGTTTTTT,CAWSWGGSEKLFF
TRBJ2-5,TRBD2,few,TRBV18,TGTGCCAGCTCACTTACTAGCGGCCAAGAGACCCAGTACTTC,CASSLTSGQETQYF
TRBJ2-5,TRBD1,.,TRBV5-1,TGCGCCAGCAGCGAGGGACAGAGCCTCCAAGAGACCCAGTACTTC,CASSEGQSLQETQYF
TRBJ1-2,TRBD1,few,TRBV25-1,TGTGCCAGCCAGCCGCCGACAGGGCGTCTTGGCTACACCTTC,CASQPPTGRLGYTF
TRBJ1-5,.,.,TRBV4-1,TGCGCCAGCAGCCGCCTTGGGGGGATTAGCAATCAGCCCCAGCATTTT,CASSRLGGISNQPQHF
TRBJ1-2,TRBD1,.,TRBV18,TGTGCCAGCTCGACAGGACAGGAACGCTATGGCTACACCTTC,CASSTGQERYGYTF
TRBJ2-2,.,.,TRBV29-1,TGCAGCGTTCATGACACGCACACCGGGGAGCTGTTTTTT,CSVHDTHTGELFF
TRBJ1-1,TRBD1,.,TRBV18,TGTGCCAGCTCGGTCCGAACAGGGGGCGAGGGCACTGAAGCTTTCTTT,CASSVRTGGEGTEAFF
TRBJ2-4,TRBD2,few,TRBV7-9,TGTGCCAGCAGCCTGACTAGCGGGGGTGCGGCCTCAAAAAACATTCAGTACTTC,CASSLTSGGAASKNIQYF
TRBJ2-1,TRBD2,many,TRBV5-1,TGCGCCAGCAGCTTGGCTGGTAGCGGGGGCTACAATGAGCAGTTCTTC,CASSLAGSGGYNEQFF
TRBJ1-2,TRBD1,.,TRBV5-6,TGTGCCAGCAGCCGGACAGGGAGCGGCTACACCTTC,CASSRTGSGYTF
TRBJ1-1,.,few,TRBV7-2,TGTGCCAGCAGCTCCCAGGGCACTGAAGCTTTCTTT,CASSSQGTEAFF
TRBJ2-7,TRBD1,many,TRBV6-5,TGTGCCAGCAGTCACCCCGGGACAGGGGAGCAGTACTTC,CASSHPGTGEQYF
TRBJ2-3,.,few,TRBV5-1,TGCGCCAGCAGCGCTGACTCGAAAATTGGCACAGATACGCAGTATTTT,CASSADSKIGTDTQYF
TRBJ1-2,.,few,TRBV7-9,TGTGCCAGCAGCTTACCGGACTATGGCTACACCTTC,CASSLPDYGYTF
TRBJ1-1,.,.,TRBV6-5,TGTGCCAGCAGCCCCAGGGGTAGGCAGGGTAAAGCTTTCTTT,CASSPRGRQGKAFF
TRBJ2-5,.,.,TRBV5-1,TGCGCCAGCAGCTTGGGACCCGAGGAGGAGACCCAGTACTTC,CASSLGPEEETQYF
TRBJ2-7,.,.,TRBV19,TGTGCCAGTAGTATCCCACGGGGATACGAGCAGTACTTC,CASSIPRGYEQYF
TRBJ2-1,.,many,TRBV28,TGTGCCAGCAGTTTGTCCGGGCGCGCCGGTAATGAGCAGTTCTTC,CASSLSGRAGNEQFF
TRBJ1-6,.,once,TRBV6-6,TGTGCCAGCAGCCATCCAAGACTCCCCGTGGGTTCACCCCTCCACTTT,CASSHPRLPVGSPLHF
TRBJ2-7,TRBD1,.,TRBV7-9,TGTGCCAGCAGCATTGGACAGGGGAATGACGAGCAGTACTTC,CASSIGQGNDEQYF
TRBJ2-6,.,.,TRBV19,TGTGCCAGTAGTATCCACCGGGACACCATCTCTGGGGCCAACGTCCTGACTTTC,CASSIHRDTISGANVLTF
TRBJ1-2,.,few,TRBV16,TGTGCCAGCAGCGACGGACAAAACTATGGCTACACCTTC,CASSDGQNYGYTF
TRBJ2-1,.,few,TRBV2,TGTGCCAGCAGTGGAGACGGGGATGAGCAGTTCTTC,CASSGDGDEQFF
TRBJ1-2,TRBD1,.,TRBV9,TGTGCCAGCAGCACCCGACAGGGGAAGGGGGGCTACACCTTC,CASSTRQGKGGYTF
TRBJ1-2,.,many,TRBV29-1,TGCAGCGACTCAACCCGTTCAGGGGAGAGTGGCTACACCTTC,CSDSTRSGESGYTF
TRBJ2-2,.,many,TRBV29-1,TGCAGCGTCGATAGTTTGTCCGGGGAGCTGTTTTTT,CSVDSLSGELFF
TRBJ2-7,TRBD1,.,TRBV10-2,TGCGCCAGCGGGTTGCTAGGGGGCTATTACGAGCAGTACTTC,CASGLLGGYYEQYF
TRBJ2-2,TRBD2,.,TRBV4-1,TGCGCCAGCAGCCAATATTTCGGGACTAGCGCCGGGGAGCTGTTTTTT,CASSQYFGTSAGELFF
TRBJ1-1,.,.,TRBV20-1,TGCAGTGCTAGCGGGGAGACTGAAGCTTTCTTT,CSASGETEAFF